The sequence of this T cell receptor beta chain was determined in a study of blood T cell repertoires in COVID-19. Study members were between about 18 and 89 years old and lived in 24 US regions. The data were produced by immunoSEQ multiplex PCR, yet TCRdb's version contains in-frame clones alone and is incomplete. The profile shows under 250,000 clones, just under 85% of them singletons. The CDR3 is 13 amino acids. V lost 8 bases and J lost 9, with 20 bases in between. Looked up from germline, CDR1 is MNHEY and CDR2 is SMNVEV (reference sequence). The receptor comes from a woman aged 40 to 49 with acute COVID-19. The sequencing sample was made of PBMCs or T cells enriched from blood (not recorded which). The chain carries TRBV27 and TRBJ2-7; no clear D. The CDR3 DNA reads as TGTGCCAGCGGCCCAAGAGGCAGCCTTTCGCAGTACTTC. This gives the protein CASGPRGSLSQYF.